This is a list of T cell receptor beta chains from one sample in a study of esophageal squamous cell carcinoma under preoperative chemotherapy. Via MiXCR, TCRdb re-called the PCR reads, giving one row per CDR3 protein. The table shows roughly 30,000 distinct CDR3 sequences, with roughly 48% occurring only once. Collection took place from a patient given preoperative chemotherapy. The source is a human donor with esophageal squamous cell carcinoma. The donor label of this sample is uncertain. Both conserved end residues are part of each CDR3.

>TRBV7-3
CASSLSGTGSYEQYF
>TRBV7-8
CASSLTYSSYEQFF
>TRBV7-2
CASSRDRVNEQYF
>TRBV6-5
CASSYATGVSYEQYF
>TRBV25-1
CASSDEHTQYF
>TRBV7-9
CASSGGRGKDTQYF
>TRBV12-3/TRBV12-4
CAGSWGCSKNTQYF
>TRBV7-3
CASSFVPGGRDQKIQYF
>TRBV7-2
CASSVAGGSYNEQFF
>TRBV7-2
CASSLVGEGNQPQHF
>TRBV7-9
CASSVPQAESTGTLFF
>TRBV7-8
CASSLYPTGQETQYF
>TRBV12-3/TRBV12-4
CASLSSATDTQYF
>TRBV7-2
CASSLGAGRGHNEQFF
>TRBV6-5
CASSYFREAPYGYTF
>TRBV6-1
CASGRTSGTRNNEQFF
>TRBV27
CGSRGGRATNMQYF
>TRBV7-2
CASSTHSGTAEASKLFF
>TRBV27
CASRRGLAGTGYNEQFF
>TRBV12-3/TRBV12-4
CASSLGRNQETQYF
>TRBV24-1
CATSDSPRETQFF
>TRBV11-3
CASSSLDRGGLDQKTQYF
>TRBV19
CASNRGADTGELFF
>TRBV7-6
CASSSGARGTDMQYF
>TRBV6-1
CVSSRTSGRDTQYF
>TRBV6-2/TRBV6-3
CASSYRPYEQYF
>TRBV7-6
CGSSSGAWAKDTQYF
>TRBV7-7
CASSLGTGTSGSRQFF
>TRBV24-1
CATRGTGPTGELFF
>TRBV7-8
CASSTSGLAKNIQYF
>TRBV25-1
CASSPRGGGPQETQYF
>TRBV7-9
CASSRGTSSYEQYF
>TRBV6-1
CASSPTSGGTDTQYF
>TRBV7-2
CASSLARGSGSRLETQYF
>TRBV7-3
CASSRVQAGSTGAQYF
>TRBV7-9
CASSPTLAGGQETQYF
>TRBV6-5
CASRYTGGSSKDTQYF
>TRBV7-3
CASSSGPAGGDQDTQYF
>TRBV5-1
CASSLEGRVEVNEQFF
>TRBV7-9
CASSPPWTYYEQYF
>TRBV7-9
CAVGAIEAFF
>TRBV7-9
CASSRGGDEQFF